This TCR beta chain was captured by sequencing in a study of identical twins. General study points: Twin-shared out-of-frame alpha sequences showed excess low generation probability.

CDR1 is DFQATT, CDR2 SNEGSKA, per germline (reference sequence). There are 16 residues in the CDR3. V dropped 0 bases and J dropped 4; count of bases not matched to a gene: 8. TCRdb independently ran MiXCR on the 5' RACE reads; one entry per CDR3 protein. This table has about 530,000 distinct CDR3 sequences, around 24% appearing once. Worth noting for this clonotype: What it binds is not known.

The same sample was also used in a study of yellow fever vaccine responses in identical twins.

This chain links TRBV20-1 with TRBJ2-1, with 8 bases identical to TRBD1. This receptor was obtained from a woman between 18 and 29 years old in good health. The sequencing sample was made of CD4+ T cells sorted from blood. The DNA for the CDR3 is TGCAGTGCTAGAGATGCAGGACAGGGTATTTACAATGAGCAGTTCTTC. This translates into CSARDAGQGIYNEQFF.